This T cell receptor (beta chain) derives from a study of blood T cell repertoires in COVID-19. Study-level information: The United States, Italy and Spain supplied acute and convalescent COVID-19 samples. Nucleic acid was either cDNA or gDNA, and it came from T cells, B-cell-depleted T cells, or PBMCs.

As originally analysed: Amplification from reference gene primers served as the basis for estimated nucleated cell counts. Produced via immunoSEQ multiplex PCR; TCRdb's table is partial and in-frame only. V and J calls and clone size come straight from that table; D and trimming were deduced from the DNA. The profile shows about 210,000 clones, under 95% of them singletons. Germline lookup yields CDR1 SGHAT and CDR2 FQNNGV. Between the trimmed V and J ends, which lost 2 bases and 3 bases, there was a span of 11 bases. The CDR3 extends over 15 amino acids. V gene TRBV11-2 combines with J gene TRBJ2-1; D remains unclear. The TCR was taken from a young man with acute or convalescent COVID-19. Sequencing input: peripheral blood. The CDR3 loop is CASSLLVNNYNEQFF. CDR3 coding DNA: TGTGCCAGCAGCTTACTAGTTAATAACTACAATGAGCAGTTCTTC.